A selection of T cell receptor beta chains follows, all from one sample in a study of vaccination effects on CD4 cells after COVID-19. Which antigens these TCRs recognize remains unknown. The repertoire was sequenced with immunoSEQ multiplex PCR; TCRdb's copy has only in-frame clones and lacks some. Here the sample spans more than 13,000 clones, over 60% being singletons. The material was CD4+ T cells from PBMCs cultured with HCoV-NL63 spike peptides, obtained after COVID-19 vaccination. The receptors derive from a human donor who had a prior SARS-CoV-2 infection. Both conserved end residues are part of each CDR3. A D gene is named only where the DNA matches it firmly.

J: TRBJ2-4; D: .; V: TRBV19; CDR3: CASSMFRTAYFKNIQYF
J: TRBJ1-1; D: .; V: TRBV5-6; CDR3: CASSLFENTEAFF
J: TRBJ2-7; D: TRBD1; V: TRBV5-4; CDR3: CASSPLVGQGINEQYF
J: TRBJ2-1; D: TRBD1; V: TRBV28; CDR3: CASATGGRNEQFF
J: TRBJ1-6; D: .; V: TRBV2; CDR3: CASSEPWGRNSPLHF
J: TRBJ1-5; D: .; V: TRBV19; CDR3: CASSPPYNQPQHF
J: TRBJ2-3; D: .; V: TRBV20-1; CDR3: CSASVRATDTQYF
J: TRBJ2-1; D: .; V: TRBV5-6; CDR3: CASSRLYNEQFF
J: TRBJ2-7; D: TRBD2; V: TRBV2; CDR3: CASSVTGGPVEQYF
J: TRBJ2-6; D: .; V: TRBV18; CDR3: CASSQGVPPSGANVLTF
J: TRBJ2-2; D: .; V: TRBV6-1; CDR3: CASSDVTGELFF
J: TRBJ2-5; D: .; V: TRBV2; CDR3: CASQTETQYF
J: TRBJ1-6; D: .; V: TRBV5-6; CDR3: CASSLGPSSPLHF
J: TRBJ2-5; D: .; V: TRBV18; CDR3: CASSPPGRETQYF
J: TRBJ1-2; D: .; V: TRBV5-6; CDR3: CASSRGLYGYTF
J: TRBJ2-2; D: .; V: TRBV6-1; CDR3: CASSEYGGGGTGELFF
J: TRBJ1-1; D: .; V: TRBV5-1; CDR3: CASSLAWGRDSNTEAFF
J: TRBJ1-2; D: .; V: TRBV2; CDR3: CASSGQAAVYGYTF
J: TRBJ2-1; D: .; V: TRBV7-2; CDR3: CASSLAGFYNEQFF
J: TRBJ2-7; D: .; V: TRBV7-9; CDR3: CASSPTGPPYEQYF
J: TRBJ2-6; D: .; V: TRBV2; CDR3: CASSGTGANVLTF
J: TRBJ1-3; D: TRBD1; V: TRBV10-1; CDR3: CASRTRDRQGNTIYF
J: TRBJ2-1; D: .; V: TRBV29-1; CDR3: CSSLTRGYNEQFF
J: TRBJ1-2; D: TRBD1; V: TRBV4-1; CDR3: CASSQGTRQGRSYTF
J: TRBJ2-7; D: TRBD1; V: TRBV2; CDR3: CASIRDRDYEQYF
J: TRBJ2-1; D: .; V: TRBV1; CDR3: CTSKNHHPYRIADYNEQFF
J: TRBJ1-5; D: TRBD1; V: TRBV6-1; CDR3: CASSEKDRVMNQPQHF
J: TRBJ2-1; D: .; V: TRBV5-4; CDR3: CASSLGSGNSYNEQFF
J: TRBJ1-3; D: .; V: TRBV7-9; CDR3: CASSSSPGVGSGNTIYF
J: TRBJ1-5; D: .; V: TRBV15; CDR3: CATSTNLVGGIRNQPQHF
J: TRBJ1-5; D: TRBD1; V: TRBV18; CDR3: CASSLGTGSDQPQHF